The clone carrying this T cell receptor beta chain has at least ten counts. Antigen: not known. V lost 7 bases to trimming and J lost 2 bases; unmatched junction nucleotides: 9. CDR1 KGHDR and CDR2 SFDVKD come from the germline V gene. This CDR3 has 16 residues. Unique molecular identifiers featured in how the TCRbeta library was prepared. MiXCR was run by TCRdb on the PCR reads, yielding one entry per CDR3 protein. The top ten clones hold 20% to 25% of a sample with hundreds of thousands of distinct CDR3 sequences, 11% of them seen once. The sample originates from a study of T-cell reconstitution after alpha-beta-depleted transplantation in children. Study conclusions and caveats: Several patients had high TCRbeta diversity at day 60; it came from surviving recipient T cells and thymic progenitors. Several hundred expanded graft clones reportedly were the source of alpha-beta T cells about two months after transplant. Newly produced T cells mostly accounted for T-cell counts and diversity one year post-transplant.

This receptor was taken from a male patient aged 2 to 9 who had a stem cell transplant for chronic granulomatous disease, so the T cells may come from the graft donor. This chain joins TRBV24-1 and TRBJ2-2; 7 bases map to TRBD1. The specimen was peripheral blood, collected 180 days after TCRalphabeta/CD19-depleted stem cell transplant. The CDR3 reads CATSAGTVFNTGELFF. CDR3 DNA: TGTGCCACCAGCGCCGGGACAGTTTTTAACACCGGGGAGCTGTTTTTT.